These T cell receptor beta chains were read from a single sample in a study of blood T cells in healthy people across ages. TCRdb re-derived calls from the 5' RACE reads in MiXCR, one entry per CDR3 protein. The sample includes roughly 500,000 distinct CDR3 sequences, 25% to 30% of them seen just once. Source material: blood. The receptor set was obtained from a woman in her seventies in good health. The CDR3 runs from the conserved cysteine through the conserved F or W. Each record gives: clone size, J gene, V gene, D gene, CDR3 protein, CDR3 DNA. D genes are given only for firm matches. Clone size is not always given. Where it is, it says once, few, many or a class for expanded clones.

abundance: .
j_gene: TRBJ2-5
v_gene: TRBV19
d_gene: .
CDR3aa: CASSVSTIRGTQYF
CDR3nt: TGTGCCAGTAGTGTCAGCACCATTCGTGGGACCCAGTACTTC

abundance: many
j_gene: TRBJ2-7
v_gene: TRBV7-2
d_gene: .
CDR3aa: CASSLEVSYEQYF
CDR3nt: TGTGCCAGCAGCTTAGAGGTCAGCTACGAGCAGTACTTC

abundance: many
j_gene: TRBJ1-6
v_gene: TRBV20-1
d_gene: .
CDR3aa: CSASDLTYNSPLHF
CDR3nt: TGCAGTGCTAGTGATCTAACCTATAATTCACCCCTCCACTTT

abundance: .
j_gene: TRBJ1-4
v_gene: TRBV29-1
d_gene: TRBD1
CDR3aa: CSVFGQEEKLFF
CDR3nt: TGCAGCGTGTTTGGACAGGAAGAAAAACTGTTTTTT

abundance: .
j_gene: TRBJ2-5
v_gene: TRBV7-2
d_gene: TRBD2
CDR3aa: CASSPTSASLETQYF
CDR3nt: TGTGCCAGCAGCCCGACTAGCGCGAGCCTCGAGACCCAGTACTTC

abundance: .
j_gene: TRBJ2-1
v_gene: TRBV5-6
d_gene: .
CDR3aa: CASSGGWGWSYNEQFF
CDR3nt: TGTGCCAGCAGCGGGGGTTGGGGGTGGTCCTACAATGAGCAGTTCTTC

abundance: few
j_gene: TRBJ1-3
v_gene: TRBV12-3/TRBV12-4
d_gene: .
CDR3aa: CADGAASGNTIYF
CDR3nt: TGTGCCGACGGGGCGGCCTCTGGAAACACCATATATTTT

abundance: .
j_gene: TRBJ2-7
v_gene: TRBV6-5
d_gene: TRBD2
CDR3aa: CASSCTPLAGADSEQYF
CDR3nt: TGTGCCAGCAGTTGCACTCCGCTAGCGGGGGCCGACAGCGAGCAGTACTTC

abundance: few
j_gene: TRBJ2-4
v_gene: TRBV7-9
d_gene: .
CDR3aa: CASSFVGQGIQYF
CDR3nt: TGTGCCAGCAGCTTCGTGGGGCAAGGCATTCAGTACTTC

abundance: .
j_gene: TRBJ1-2
v_gene: TRBV7-2
d_gene: .
CDR3aa: CASSLVRTIPNYGYTF
CDR3nt: TGTGCCAGCAGCTTAGTGAGAACTATACCCAACTATGGCTACACCTTC

abundance: few
j_gene: TRBJ2-1
v_gene: TRBV15
d_gene: .
CDR3aa: CATSRDGQPPDEQFF
CDR3nt: TGTGCCACCAGCAGAGATGGACAGCCCCCGGATGAGCAGTTCTTC

abundance: few
j_gene: TRBJ1-3
v_gene: TRBV19
d_gene: .
CDR3aa: CASSLRSGNTIYF
CDR3nt: TGTGCCAGTAGCCTCCGCTCTGGAAACACCATATATTTT

abundance: .
j_gene: TRBJ2-1
v_gene: TRBV29-1
d_gene: TRBD2
CDR3aa: CSVAGTSGAIGSYNEQFF
CDR3nt: TGCAGCGTCGCTGGGACTAGCGGGGCCATAGGTTCCTACAATGAGCAGTTCTTC

abundance: few
j_gene: TRBJ2-7
v_gene: TRBV10-3
d_gene: TRBD2
CDR3aa: CAISEEDGPSGDFEGDGQYF
CDR3nt: TGTGCCATCAGTGAGGAGGATGGCCCTAGCGGGGACTTCGAGGGGGACGGGCAGTACTTC

abundance: .
j_gene: TRBJ2-5
v_gene: TRBV29-1
d_gene: .
CDR3aa: CSVVAGSNKETQYF
CDR3nt: TGCAGCGTTGTAGCAGGAAGCAACAAAGAGACCCAGTACTTC

abundance: few
j_gene: TRBJ2-1
v_gene: TRBV20-1
d_gene: TRBD2
CDR3aa: CSARPGLAGGRYNEQFF
CDR3nt: TGCAGTGCTAGACCGGGACTAGCGGGGGGTCGCTACAATGAGCAGTTCTTC

abundance: .
j_gene: TRBJ2-7
v_gene: TRBV7-2
d_gene: .
CDR3aa: CASALASYEQYF
CDR3nt: TGTGCCAGCGCCCTAGCCTCCTACGAGCAGTACTTC

abundance: .
j_gene: TRBJ1-5
v_gene: TRBV29-1
d_gene: .
CDR3aa: CSVAPDPSNQPQHF
CDR3nt: TGCAGCGTCGCTCCCGATCCTAGCAATCAGCCCCAGCATTTT

abundance: few
j_gene: TRBJ2-5
v_gene: TRBV20-1
d_gene: TRBD2
CDR3aa: CSAGLAGAFQETQYF
CDR3nt: TGCAGTGCTGGACTAGCGGGAGCCTTCCAAGAGACCCAGTACTTC

abundance: few
j_gene: TRBJ2-3
v_gene: TRBV7-2
d_gene: TRBD2
CDR3aa: CASSLVAGGPDTQYF
CDR3nt: TGTGCCAGCAGCTTAGTAGCGGGGGGGCCAGATACGCAGTATTTT

abundance: .
j_gene: TRBJ2-1
v_gene: TRBV7-8
d_gene: TRBD1
CDR3aa: CASSSPGTVSYNEQFF
CDR3nt: TGTGCCAGCAGCTCCCCCGGGACAGTCTCCTACAATGAGCAGTTCTTC

abundance: .
j_gene: TRBJ1-2
v_gene: TRBV20-1
d_gene: TRBD1
CDR3aa: CSARGTDYGYTF
CDR3nt: TGCAGTGCCAGAGGGACAGACTATGGCTACACCTTC

abundance: few
j_gene: TRBJ1-2
v_gene: TRBV10-3
d_gene: .
CDR3aa: CAIRESPVRGYTF
CDR3nt: TGTGCCATCAGAGAGTCGCCAGTAAGGGGCTACACCTTC

abundance: .
j_gene: TRBJ1-1
v_gene: TRBV29-1
d_gene: TRBD1
CDR3aa: CSVNRGSNTEAFF
CDR3nt: TGCAGCGTGAACAGGGGCTCAAACACTGAAGCTTTCTTT

abundance: .
j_gene: TRBJ1-2
v_gene: TRBV29-1
d_gene: .
CDR3aa: CSVGDGLRSREAGYTF
CDR3nt: TGCAGCGTTGGGGATGGCCTAAGGAGCAGGGAAGCGGGCTACACCTTC

abundance: .
j_gene: TRBJ2-1
v_gene: TRBV9
d_gene: TRBD2
CDR3aa: CACSVIAGGDNEQFF
CDR3nt: TGTGCCTGCAGCGTTATAGCGGGGGGGGACAATGAGCAGTTCTTC

abundance: few
j_gene: TRBJ1-2
v_gene: TRBV6-6
d_gene: .
CDR3aa: CASSIPQGLGYGYTF
CDR3nt: TGTGCCAGCAGCATACCCCAGGGATTGGGTTATGGCTACACCTTC

abundance: .
j_gene: TRBJ2-4
v_gene: TRBV28
d_gene: .
CDR3aa: CASSSSYRGENQYF
CDR3nt: TGTGCCAGCAGTTCCTCTTATAGAGGGGAGAATCAGTACTTC

abundance: .
j_gene: TRBJ2-7
v_gene: TRBV20-1
d_gene: .
CDR3aa: CSAANLDASYEQYF
CDR3nt: TGCAGTGCCGCCAACCTGGATGCCTCCTACGAACAGTACTTC

abundance: .
j_gene: TRBJ1-5
v_gene: TRBV4-2
d_gene: .
CDR3aa: CASSQEFGHSNQPQHF
CDR3nt: TGTGCCAGCAGCCAAGAATTTGGACATAGCAATCAGCCCCAGCATTTT

abundance: .
j_gene: TRBJ2-7
v_gene: TRBV21-1
d_gene: .
CDR3aa: CASIGASLSFYEQYF
CDR3nt: TGTGCCAGCATTGGGGCTAGCCTTAGCTTCTACGAGCAGTACTTC

abundance: few
j_gene: TRBJ2-7
v_gene: TRBV3-1
d_gene: TRBD2
CDR3aa: CASSQGLAGDLYEQYF
CDR3nt: TGTGCCAGCAGCCAAGGGCTAGCGGGGGATCTCTACGAGCAGTACTTC

abundance: .
j_gene: TRBJ1-4
v_gene: TRBV6-6
d_gene: .
CDR3aa: CASSTGLGDEKLFF
CDR3nt: TGTGCCAGCAGCACAGGGTTGGGCGACGAAAAACTGTTTTTT

abundance: .
j_gene: TRBJ2-1
v_gene: TRBV10-3
d_gene: .
CDR3aa: CAISDPRGGLGNEQFF
CDR3nt: TGTGCCATCAGTGACCCGAGGGGGGGCCTTGGGAATGAGCAGTTCTTC

abundance: .
j_gene: TRBJ1-1
v_gene: TRBV5-1
d_gene: .
CDR3aa: CASSPDGDSTEAFF
CDR3nt: TGCGCCAGCAGCCCGGACGGGGACTCCACTGAAGCTTTCTTT

abundance: .
j_gene: TRBJ2-3
v_gene: TRBV12-3/TRBV12-4
d_gene: .
CDR3aa: CASSAHRGGTDTQYF
CDR3nt: TGTGCCAGCAGTGCCCACAGGGGGGGGACAGATACGCAGTATTTT

abundance: .
j_gene: TRBJ2-1
v_gene: TRBV7-9
d_gene: .
CDR3aa: CASSFSSGQQFF
CDR3nt: TGTGCCAGCAGTTTTAGCTCGGGACAGCAGTTCTTC